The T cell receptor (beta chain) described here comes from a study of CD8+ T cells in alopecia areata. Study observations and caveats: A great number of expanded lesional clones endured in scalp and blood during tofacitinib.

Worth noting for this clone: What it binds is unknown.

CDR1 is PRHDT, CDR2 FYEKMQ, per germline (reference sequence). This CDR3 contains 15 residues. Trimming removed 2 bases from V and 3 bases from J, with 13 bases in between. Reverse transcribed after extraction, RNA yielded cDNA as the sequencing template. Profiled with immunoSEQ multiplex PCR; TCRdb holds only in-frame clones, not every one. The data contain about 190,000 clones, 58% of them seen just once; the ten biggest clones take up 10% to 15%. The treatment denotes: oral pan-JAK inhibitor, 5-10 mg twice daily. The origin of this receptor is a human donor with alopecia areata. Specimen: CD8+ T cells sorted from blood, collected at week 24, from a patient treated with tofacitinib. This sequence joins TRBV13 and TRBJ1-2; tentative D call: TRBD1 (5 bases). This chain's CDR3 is CASSLSGTPYYGYTF. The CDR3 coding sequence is TGTGCCAGCAGCTTATCAGGGACCCCGTACTATGGCTACACCTTC.